Listed below are T cell receptor beta chains from one sample, sequenced in a study of cytomegalovirus exposure and HLA in healthy donors. The table came from immunoSEQ multiplex PCR; TCRdb's copy has only in-frame clones and leaves some out. This repertoire shows about 170,000 clones, roughly 70% found once; its top ten account for 2.5% to 3%. The sample taken for sequencing was PBMCs. These receptors came from a woman in her forties or fifties in good health and CMV-seropositive. The CDR3 runs from the conserved cysteine through the conserved F or W. A D gene is named only where the DNA matches it firmly. The size entry is marked missing in some rows and otherwise reads once, few, many or a size class.

V	D	size	J	DNA	CDR3
TRBV5-1	.	.	TRBJ2-3	TGCGCCAGCAGCTCAGAAAACACAGATACGCAGTATTTT	CASSSENTDTQYF
TRBV10-3	TRBD1	.	TRBJ2-7	TGTGCCATCATGAATGCAGGGGGCTACGAGCAGTACTTC	CAIMNAGGYEQYF
TRBV5-1	.	.	TRBJ1-2	TGCGCCAGCAGCCTTGGGGGGGAGAACTATGGCTACACCTTC	CASSLGGENYGYTF
TRBV5-6	TRBD2	.	TRBJ2-3	TGTGCCAGCAGCTTGGCCGGGACTAGCGGGGGCGGCACAGATACGCAGTATTTT	CASSLAGTSGGGTDTQYF
TRBV27	TRBD2	.	TRBJ2-1	TGTGCCAGCAGTGAGACTAGCGGGGGCCACTACAATGAGCAGTTCTTC	CASSETSGGHYNEQFF
TRBV6-6	.	.	TRBJ1-2	TGTGCCAGCAGTTCCTCTGTGAGGGCACATGGCTACACCTTC	CASSSSVRAHGYTF
TRBV6-5	.	.	TRBJ2-7	TGTGCCAATCTCAGGACAGTGGCCTACGAGCAGTACTTC	CANLRTVAYEQYF
TRBV5-1	TRBD1	.	TRBJ1-1	TGCGCCAGCAGGACGGGACAGGGGAACACTGAAGCTTTCTTT	CASRTGQGNTEAFF
TRBV6-5	TRBD1	.	TRBJ1-2	TGTGCCAGCAGTTACTCCGGGACAGGGGTCGACTATGGCTACACCTTC	CASSYSGTGVDYGYTF
TRBV5-4	.	.	TRBJ2-5	TGTGCCAGCAGCTTGGCGGAGACCCAGTACTTC	CASSLAETQYF
TRBV27	TRBD1	.	TRBJ1-2	TGTGCCAGCAGTTTATCGGACAGGGGGGTCTATGGCTACACCTTC	CASSLSDRGVYGYTF
TRBV10-2	.	.	TRBJ1-2	TGCGCCAGCAGTGAGAAGGGGAACTATGGCTACACCTTC	CASSEKGNYGYTF
TRBV11-2	TRBD2	.	TRBJ2-1	TGTGCCAGCAGCACCCGAGGGACTAGTGTTAATGAGCAGTTCTTC	CASSTRGTSVNEQFF
TRBV29-1	.	.	TRBJ2-5	TGCAGCGTTGTCTCGCGGGGTGTGGGAGAGACCCAGTACTTC	CSVVSRGVGETQYF
TRBV18	.	.	TRBJ2-7	TGTGCCAGCTCATTCGGCGACACTTCCTACGAGCAGTACTTC	CASSFGDTSYEQYF
TRBV18	.	.	TRBJ1-5	TGTGCCAGCTCCCCGGACAGTTCGAATCAGCCCCAGCATTTT	CASSPDSSNQPQHF
TRBV7-9	TRBD1	once	TRBJ1-1	TGTGCCAGCAGCTTAGCGCAGGCAGGGGGCACTGAAGCTTTCTTT	CASSLAQAGGTEAFF
TRBV10-3	.	few	TRBJ1-1	TGTGCCATCAGTGAGTTACCACCCGGGATGAAAGTACTGCTGAACACTGAAGCTTTCTTT	CAISELPPGMKVLLNTEAFF
TRBV29-1	.	.	TRBJ1-3	TGCAGCGTTGAGACAGCAAGCTCTGGAAACACCATATATTTT	CSVETASSGNTIYF
TRBV6-1	.	.	TRBJ2-5	TGTGCCAGCAGTGGGGGGACACTGGAGACCCAGTACTTC	CASSGGTLETQYF
TRBV10-1	.	.	TRBJ2-1	TGCGCCAGCAGTGTGCCGGGGGTATCGGTGCAGTTCTTC	CASSVPGVSVQFF
TRBV6-5	.	.	TRBJ2-2	TGTGCCAGCAGTTACCAGAACACCGGGGAGCTGTTTTTT	CASSYQNTGELFF
TRBV6-6	.	.	TRBJ2-3	TGTGCCAGCACCCTCCGCCAAGCCACAGATACGCAGTATTTT	CASTLRQATDTQYF
TRBV15	.	.	TRBJ2-5	TGTGCCACCAGCAGAGACTACGCTTCCCAAGAGACCCAGTACTTC	CATSRDYASQETQYF
TRBV30	.	.	TRBJ1-1	TGTGCCTGGAGGACAGGATTTAACACTGAAGCTTTCTTT	CAWRTGFNTEAFF
TRBV2	.	.	TRBJ1-1	TGTGCCAGCAGTGGAGGTGTGGGAGGCGGCACTGAAGCTTTCTTT	CASSGGVGGGTEAFF
TRBV19	.	.	TRBJ2-3	TGTGCCAGTAGACCGGGACAAGTCACAGATACGCAGTATTTT	CASRPGQVTDTQYF
TRBV11-2	TRBD1	.	TRBJ1-2	TGTGCCAGCAGCCCGCCGGGACAGGCTCTTCATGGCTACACCTTC	CASSPPGQALHGYTF
TRBV1	.	.	TRBJ2-1	TGCACCAGCAGCCAACGGACTAGCGGTGGAGAGCAGTTCTTC	CTSSQRTSGGEQFF
TRBV2	TRBD1	few	TRBJ1-1	TGTGCCAGAGAGGGACAGGGGATTGTAGCTTTCTTT	CAREGQGIVAFF
TRBV7-6	TRBD1	.	TRBJ1-3	TGTGCCAGCAGCTTAGACAGGGGCTATGGAAACACCATATATTTT	CASSLDRGYGNTIYF
TRBV7-8	.	.	TRBJ1-1	TGTGCCAGCAGCCTCGGCAGGGGGAACACTGAAGCTTTCTTT	CASSLGRGNTEAFF
TRBV7-9	TRBD1	few	TRBJ2-1	TGTGCCAGCAGCTCAGACAGGGGTGGCTCCTACAATGAGCAGTTCTTC	CASSSDRGGSYNEQFF
TRBV27	.	.	TRBJ2-7	TGTGCCAGCGGGGGGACGGAAGCCTACGAGCAGTACTTC	CASGGTEAYEQYF
TRBV2	.	.	TRBJ1-5	TGTGCCAGCGCTCCAAGGGGTTCCGGCAATCAGCCCCAGCATTTT	CASAPRGSGNQPQHF
TRBV30	.	.	TRBJ2-5	TGTGCCTGGAGTGGGCATTCCCAAGAGACCCAGTACTTC	CAWSGHSQETQYF
TRBV5-4	TRBD2	.	TRBJ2-5	TGTGCCAGCAGCTCCGGGACTAGCGACCAAGAGACCCAGTACTTC	CASSSGTSDQETQYF
TRBV5-4	.	.	TRBJ1-1	TGTGCCAGCAGCGCTGGGACTGCTTATTTGAACACTGAAGCTTTCTTT	CASSAGTAYLNTEAFF
TRBV2	TRBD1	.	TRBJ1-2	TGTGCCAGCAGTGAAGAGGGGGACAGGGACTATGGCTACACCTTC	CASSEEGDRDYGYTF
TRBV2	.	.	TRBJ2-5	TGTGCCAGATCAAAGGAGGTGGGGACCCAGTACTTC	CARSKEVGTQYF
TRBV5-4	TRBD1	.	TRBJ1-1	TGTGCCAGCAGCTGGACAGGGGGCGCAGGTTTCACTGAAGCTTTCTTT	CASSWTGGAGFTEAFF
TRBV7-2	TRBD2	few	TRBJ2-2	TGTGCCAGCAGCCAGCGGGGGGCCGGGGAGCTGTTTTTT	CASSQRGAGELFF
TRBV21-1	.	.	TRBJ1-1	TGTGCCAGCACCACAGAGCTGAGGGACACTGAAGCTTTCTTT	CASTTELRDTEAFF
TRBV5-1	.	.	TRBJ2-1	TGCGCCAGCAGCCCGAGCCCTAGCCTGAGCTCCTACAATGAGCAGTTCTTC	CASSPSPSLSSYNEQFF
TRBV7-8	.	.	TRBJ2-7	TGTGCCAGCAGCCAGCCGGAGGCTAACTCCTACGAGCAGTACTTC	CASSQPEANSYEQYF
TRBV27	TRBD2	.	TRBJ2-1	TGTGCCAGCAGTCCTATACTAGCGGGGGGGATCCAGGTTGAGCAGTTCTTC	CASSPILAGGIQVEQFF
TRBV27	TRBD1	.	TRBJ2-7	TGTGCCAGCAGACTTACGTGGGACAGATCCTACGAGCAGTACTTC	CASRLTWDRSYEQYF
TRBV10-2	.	.	TRBJ1-6	TGCGCCAGCAGTGAGGCTGACGCCGGGTTGCGGGGTTCACCCCTCCACTTT	CASSEADAGLRGSPLHF
TRBV5-6	.	.	TRBJ1-5	TGTGCCAGCTCCGAGGACCAGGGAAGAGGTCAGCCCCAGCATTTT	CASSEDQGRGQPQHF
TRBV27	TRBD2	.	TRBJ2-5	TGTGCCAGCAGTTTATCGGGGGGGGAGACCCAGTACTTC	CASSLSGGETQYF
TRBV25-1	.	.	TRBJ2-3	TGTGCCAGCAGTCTAGGGGGGGCCGATAGAGATACGCAGTATTTT	CASSLGGADRDTQYF
TRBV30	.	.	TRBJ1-1	TGTGCCTCAGGCTACACTGAAGCTTTCTTT	CASGYTEAFF
TRBV19	TRBD1	.	TRBJ1-5	TGTGCCAGTAGTCTTTCTACAGGGGATTATAGCAATCAGCCCCAGCATTTT	CASSLSTGDYSNQPQHF
TRBV6-1	TRBD1	few	TRBJ2-5	TGTGCCAGCAGTGAATCGACAGGGGGCGGGGAGACCCAGTACTTC	CASSESTGGGETQYF
TRBV2	.	.	TRBJ2-6	TGTGCCACACACGGGGGTAGGGGGCATTTTGGGGCCAACGTCCTGACTTTC	CATHGGRGHFGANVLTF
TRBV6-5	.	few	TRBJ2-7	TGTGCCAGCAGTTACGACGGACAGCGGCCCGAGCAGTACTTC	CASSYDGQRPEQYF
TRBV10-3	.	.	TRBJ2-7	TGTGCCATCAGTGAGTCAACTGGGACACCCTCACAGTACTTC	CAISESTGTPSQYF
TRBV28	.	.	TRBJ1-6	TGTGCCAGCAGCCTAGACACAGGGAATTCACCCCTCCACTTT	CASSLDTGNSPLHF
TRBV5-1	.	.	TRBJ1-5	TGCGCCAGCAGCTTTAGCGGGGGTCCCGGGCAAGATACGCAGCATTTT	CASSFSGGPGQDTQHF